Listed here are 13 T cell receptor beta chains from one sample, sequenced in a study of T cells in Graves' hyperthyroidism and ophthalmopathy. Amplified TCR beta CDR3 regions came from RNA transcripts. The HTBI primer set served for first-round RT-PCR of the TCR CDR3. TCRdb processed the multiplex PCR reads anew with MiXCR; each CDR3 protein has one entry. The data hold a few hundred thousand distinct CDR3 sequences, with about half observed a single time. Input material: peripheral blood or thyroid tissue (not recorded which). The receptors come from a woman younger than 35 with Graves' hyperthyroidism.

The V gene is TRBV9, the J gene TRBJ2-3; TRBD2 agrees at 8 bases. Germline loops: CDR1 SGDLS, CDR2 YYNGEE. The CDR3 extends over 13 amino acids. V lost 6 bases to trimming and J lost 5 bases; unmatched junction nucleotides: 5. The CDR3 DNA reads TGTGCCAGCAAGGGAGCGGGAGAAGATACGCAGTATTTT. Protein: CASKGAGEDTQYF.

CDR3 protein: CAISDGQAGTEAFF. Written as DNA, the CDR3 is TGTGCCATCAGTGACGGACAGGCGGGCACTGAAGCTTTCTTT. The rearrangement uses TRBV10-3 and TRBJ1-1, with TRBD1 matching over 7 bases. Germline CDR1 is ENHRY and CDR2 is SYGVKD. V lost 3 bases and J lost 4; bases outside the gene matches: 5. This CDR3 is built from 14 residues.

There are many counts of this clonotype. The rearrangement links TRBV18 to TRBJ1-6; D ambiguous. There are 13 residues in the CDR3. Germline values: CDR1 KGHSH, CDR2 LQKENI. V lost 5 bases and J 5 bases, leaving 7 bases between the germline ends. The CDR3 coding sequence is TGTGCCAGCTCAAGCGCTAATAATTCACCCCTCCACTTT. Its translation is CASSSANNSPLHF.

V is TRBV6-2 or TRBV6-3 and J is TRBJ2-6; 9 bases line up with TRBD2. V gave up 1 base and J gave up 5 bases; unmatched junction bases: 3. Germline V lookup: CDR1 MNHEY, CDR2 SVGEGT. The length of the CDR3 is 16 residues. The CDR3 DNA sequence: TGTGCCAGCAGTTACTGGGCTAGCGGGAGGGCCAACGTCCTGACTTTC. Encoded protein: CASSYWASGRANVLTF.

The chain links TRBV20-1 to TRBJ2-7; weak D call: TRBD1 (5 bases). Germline CDR1 and CDR2: DFQATT and SNEGSKA (reference sequence). Trimming removed 4 bases from V and 7 bases from J, with 17 bases in between. This CDR3 spans 13 amino acids. Here the CDR3 reads CSANQGGFNEQYF. The DNA of the CDR3 is TGCAGTGCTAATCAGGGTGGTTTCAATGAGCAGTACTTC.

There are many counts of this clonotype. The chain combines TRBV24-1 with TRBJ2-5; D not resolved. V lost 4 bases and J 2 bases, leaving 13 bases between the germline ends. CDR1 is KGHDR, CDR2 SFDVKD, per germline. The CDR3 consists of 15 residues. The CDR3 sequence: CATSDPTENQETQYF. The CDR3 region has the DNA TGTGCCACCAGTGACCCCACGGAAAATCAAGAGACCCAGTACTTC.

This clonotype was observed at least ten times. This sequence joins TRBV4-1 and TRBJ1-5; 8 bases align to TRBD1. Trimming took 2 bases from V and 4 from J; bases not matched to a gene: 13. CDR1 MGHRA and CDR2 YSYEKL come from the germline V gene. The CDR3 runs 18 residues. CDR3 amino acids: CASSQYPPPGQENQPQHF. CDR3 sequence (DNA): TGCGCCAGCAGCCAATACCCTCCTCCGGGACAGGAGAATCAGCCCCAGCATTTT.

The table lists this clonotype with a few counts. The chain couples TRBV27 to TRBJ1-6; D is ambiguous. The germline CDR1 and CDR2 sequences are MNHEY and SMNVEV (reference sequence). Trimming removed 0 bases at V and 7 bases at J, with 7 bases between. This CDR3 region has 14 residues. The CDR3 loop is CASSLSGVNSPLHF. For the CDR3, the DNA is TGTGCCAGCAGTTTATCCGGGGTGAATTCACCCCTCCACTTT.

The chain employs TRBV11-3 and TRBJ2-3; D perhaps matches TRBD2 (6 bases). CDR1 and CDR2 from the germline V gene are SGHNT and YENEEA. CDR3 length: 16 residues. Trimming stripped 5 bases from V and 1 base from J, with 16 bases between. CDR3: CASSPQYRERTDTQYF. For the CDR3, the DNA is TGTGCCAGCAGCCCGCAATACCGGGAGCGCACAGATACGCAGTATTTT.

This clonotype was detected only a few times. This sequence joins TRBV5-1 and TRBJ2-7; TRBD1 agrees at 8 bases. CDR1 and CDR2 from the germline V gene are SGHRS and YFSETQ. The CDR3 loop spans 15 amino acids. Losses at the gene ends were 4 bases for V and 0 bases for J; bases not matched to a gene: 6. Written as DNA, the CDR3 is TGCGCCAGCAGCATGGGACAGGCAATCTCCTACGAGCAGTACTTC. It encodes CASSMGQAISYEQYF.

This clonotype came up once. The V and J genes are TRBV2 and TRBJ1-3, with unresolved D. Germline values: CDR1 SNHLY, CDR2 FYNNEI. Trimming shortened V by 4 bases and J by 0 bases, and 13 bases separated the two germline ends. CDR3 length equals 16 residues. The CDR3 DNA reads TGTGCCAGCAGTGTGGGGAGCGGGAGCTCTGGAAACACCATATATTTT. Its translation is CASSVGSGSSGNTIYF.

On this clonotype: An end of the junction differs from the germline gene, which may be a read error. The CDR3: CASSQGPLIAAGELFF. CDR3 in DNA: TGCGCCAGCAGCCAAGGGCCCCTGATAGCTGCCGGGGAGCTGTTTTTT. This rearrangement joins TRBV2 to TRBJ2-2; unclear D gene. This CDR3 spans 16 amino acids. CDR1 and CDR2 from the germline V gene are SNHLY and FYNNEI.

At least ten counts were recorded for this clonotype. The chain employs TRBV11-3 and TRBJ2-7; perhaps TRBD1 as D (6 bases). This CDR3 is built from 13 residues. Germline CDR1 SGHNT, CDR2 YENEEA. With 6 bases removed from V and 3 bases from J, the gap between germline ends came to 12 bases. CDR3 bases: TGTGCCAGCAGGAAACAGGGCGGCTACGAGCAGTACTTC. Encoded protein: CASRKQGGYEQYF.